This TCR beta chain was recorded in a study of OX40 agonist ivuxolimab in advanced cancers. Study background: Across the patients, intravenous ivuxolimab was delivered every 2 weeks at 0.01 to 10 mg/kg.

TCRdb's table, derived via immunoSEQ multiplex PCR, lists solely in-frame clones and lacks some. The sample contains 100,000 to 150,000 clones, around 93% of which appear only once. Exclusion applied to patients with autoimmune disease history or systemic immunosuppression. The CDR3 runs 14 residues. The ends were cut back, 2 bases at V and 1 base at J, with 7 bases in the middle. Per germline, CDR1 WSHSY and CDR2 SAAADI. The sequencing used CD4+ or CD8+ T cells sorted from blood, collected in a trial of the OX40 agonist ivuxolimab. The genes are TRBV10-2 and TRBJ2-3; D possibly matches TRBD1 or TRBD2 (5 bases each). The receptor comes from an adult with an advanced solid tumor such as melanoma, head and neck, liver or kidney cancer. The CDR3 DNA sequence: TGCGCCAGCAGTGAGCAGGGAGGCACAGATACGCAGTATTTT. As protein: CASSEQGGTDTQYF.